These 32 T cell receptor beta chains came from one sample sequenced in a study of cytomegalovirus exposure and HLA in healthy donors (dated by TCRdb to about 2017). The method behind the library was the immunoSEQ multiplex PCR assay. A mixture of 60 forward primers for TCR Vbeta segments and 13 reverse primers for TCR Jbeta segments was used in the multiplex PCR. This immuneACCESS table, as held by TCRdb, lists in-frame sequences with V and J called but not all clones. Of the missing ones, under half trace to an unresolved V gene in checked studies; the others have no known cause. The sample table records under 200,000 clones; almost 85% of these occur just once. Of the sample, about 0.5% falls within the top ten clones. Sequencing used PBMCs. The receptors stem from a woman in her forties or fifties in good health and CMV-seronegative.

The V call is TRBV2, the J call TRBJ1-5; D gene ambiguous. This CDR3 has 15 amino acids. The ends were cut back, 1 base at V and 4 bases at J, with 11 bases in the middle. CDR1 and CDR2 from the germline V gene are SNHLY and FYNNEI. The CDR3 loop reads CASSEGAGENQPQHF. CDR3 nucleotide sequence: TGTGCCAGCAGTGAAGGAGCAGGCGAAAATCAGCCCCAGCATTTT.

This rearrangement joins TRBV2 to TRBJ2-5; D not certain. This CDR3 has 12 residues. Trimming stripped 0 bases from V and 7 bases from J, with 6 bases between. Germline CDR1 and CDR2: SNHLY and FYNNEI. For the CDR3, the DNA is TGTGCCAGCAGTGAAGCGATGAGGACCCAGTACTTC. This sequence encodes CASSEAMRTQYF.

The chain joins TRBV27 to TRBJ1-5; D is perhaps TRBD1 (6 bases). The CDR3 sequence is 13 residues long. Germline CDR1 MNHEY, CDR2 SMNVEV (reference sequence). Trimming stripped 3 bases from V and 7 bases from J, with 10 bases between. The CDR3, as DNA: TGTGCCAGCAGTTTCATCAGGGGCCAGCCCCAGCATTTT. This encodes CASSFIRGQPQHF.

The V gene is TRBV7-2, the J gene TRBJ1-2, with D perhaps TRBD1 (6 bases). The V and J ends lost 4 bases and 8 bases respectively, with 14 bases between them. Germline CDR1 reads SGHTA; CDR2 reads FQGNSA. The CDR3 loop spans 13 amino acids. The CDR3 nucleotides are TGTGCCAGCAGCTCCGGACAGAGACGGGGCTACACCTTC. Translated: CASSSGQRRGYTF.

The chain recombines TRBV5-1 with TRBJ2-1, with TRBD2 matching over 9 bases. Losses at the gene ends were 2 bases for V and 5 bases for J; bases not matched to a gene: 2. CDR3 size: 14 residues. Germline V gene lookup returns CDR1 SGHRS and CDR2 YFSETQ. CDR3 amino acids: CASSLGGGDNEQFF. The CDR3 DNA reads TGCGCCAGCAGCTTAGGCGGGGGGGACAATGAGCAGTTCTTC.

In its sample, this clone was seen a few times. The chain combines TRBV4-2 with TRBJ2-7; 7 nucleotides align to TRBD2. Germline CDR1 reads LGHNA; CDR2 reads YNFKEQ. V shed 3 bases and J 7 bases; nucleotides not matched to a gene: 15. This CDR3 has 16 residues. Here the CDR3 DNA reads TGTGCCAGCAGCCACGCACGGGGCGGGAGAGCCTTGGAGCAGTACTTC. Residues: CASSHARGGRALEQYF.

CDR3 coding DNA: TGTGCCACTAAAGACAGTACTACTAACTATGGCTACACCTTC. Its translation: CATKDSTTNYGYTF. The rearrangement uses TRBV10-3 and TRBJ1-2; tentative D call: TRBD1 (5 bases). Trimming removed 10 bases from V and 0 bases from J, with 15 bases in between. The CDR3 is made up of 14 amino acids. Germline V lookup: CDR1 ENHRY, CDR2 SYGVKD.

The chain carries TRBV2 and TRBJ2-7, with 8 bases that match TRBD2. With 6 bases clipped from V and 4 bases from J, the junction kept 2 bases outside the gene matches. Germline CDR1 reads SNHLY; CDR2 reads FYNNEI. The CDR3 spans 12 residues. CDR3 coding DNA: TGTGCCAGCAGGCGGGGGGAGTACGAGCAGTACTTC. Translating it yields CASRRGEYEQYF.

The chain carries TRBV7-9 and TRBJ1-1; 8 nucleotides line up with TRBD1. Germline CDR1 SEHNR, CDR2 FQNEAQ (reference sequence). With 5 bases clipped from V and 4 bases from J, the junction kept 9 bases outside the gene matches. This CDR3 is 15 amino acids long. CDR3 sequence reads: CASSPGQGTSTEAFF. Written as DNA, the CDR3 is TGTGCCAGCAGCCCTGGACAGGGAACGAGCACTGAAGCTTTCTTT.

The gene calls are TRBV15 and TRBJ1-2, with D unclear. The CDR3 totals 17 residues. The germline V gene encodes CDR1 LNHNV and CDR2 YYDKDF (reference sequence). V was trimmed by 1 base and J by 0 bases, leaving 15 bases between them. The CDR3 region is CATSRVYEVLSNYGYTF. The DNA for the CDR3 is TGTGCCACCAGCAGAGTTTATGAGGTTTTGTCTAACTATGGCTACACCTTC.

The chain recombines TRBV7-9 with TRBJ2-1; no firm D call. With 7 bases removed from V and 0 bases from J, the gap between germline ends came to 10 bases. CDR1 is SEHNR and CDR2 is FQNEAQ in the germline V gene (reference sequence). This CDR3 is built from 14 residues. CDR3 DNA: TGTGCCAGCACCCAATCGAGCTCCTACAATGAGCAGTTCTTC. Translated, it gives CASTQSSSYNEQFF.

V and J are TRBV29-1 and TRBJ2-2; TRBD2 matches at 7 bases. The CDR3 has 14 residues. The germline V gene encodes CDR1 SQVTM and CDR2 ANQGSEA. V shed 6 bases, J shed 4 bases, and the junction held 8 bases outside the gene matches. The CDR3 loop is CSVAGGSVTGELFF. The DNA for the CDR3 is TGCAGCGTCGCCGGGGGGTCGGTCACCGGGGAGCTGTTTTTT.

The chain links TRBV4-3 to TRBJ1-2, with 10 positions matching TRBD1. Losses at the gene ends were 0 bases for V and 7 bases for J; bases not matched to a gene: 2. Germline V gene sequence: CDR1 LGHNA, CDR2 YSLEER. CDR3 size: 14 residues. CDR3 sequence reads: CASSQEGTGVGYTF. The CDR3 nucleotides are TGCGCCAGCAGCCAAGAAGGGACAGGGGTTGGCTACACCTTC.

The V gene is TRBV28, the J gene TRBJ2-3, with 9 nucleotides matching TRBD2. Trimming cost V 7 bases and J 1 base; bases outside gene matches: 6. The germline gives CDR1 MDHEN, CDR2 SYDVKM. The CDR3 spans 15 residues. Here the CDR3 DNA reads TGTGCCAGCAATGAAAGCGGGGGGCGCACAGATACGCAGTATTTT. As protein: CASNESGGRTDTQYF.

The chain is built from TRBV6-5 and TRBJ2-1, with D perhaps TRBD1 (6 bases). The CDR3 contains 14 residues. Germline assignment: CDR1 MNHEY and CDR2 SVGAGI. Between the trimmed V and J ends, which lost 6 bases and 0 bases, there was a span of 9 bases. CDR3 in DNA: TGTGCCAGCAGGAGGGGGATCTCCTACAATGAGCAGTTCTTC. The encoded protein is CASRRGISYNEQFF.

The J gene is TRBJ1-1, the V gene TRBV27, with D unresolved. The CDR3 runs 13 residues. Germline assignment: CDR1 MNHEY and CDR2 SMNVEV (reference sequence). The germline V and J ends were trimmed by 2 bases and 1 base, with 5 bases remaining between them. CDR3 in DNA: TGTGCCAGCAGTTTAAGGAGGAACACTGAAGCTTTCTTT. As protein: CASSLRRNTEAFF.

J is TRBJ2-1 and V is TRBV9, with D maybe TRBD2 (7 bases). The CDR3 length is 15 residues. Germline V gene sequence: CDR1 SGDLS, CDR2 YYNGEE. V gave up 3 bases and J gave up 5 bases, with 15 bases separating them. CDR3 protein: CASSEGGDGHNEQFF. The CDR3, as DNA: TGTGCCAGCAGCGAAGGGGGGGACGGACACAATGAGCAGTTCTTC. The full variable domain, with the rest looked up from reference TRBV9 and TRBJ2-1, is DSGVTQTPKHLITATGQRVTLRCSPRSGDLSVYWYQQSLDQGLQFLIQYYNGEERAKGNILERFSAQQFPDLHSELNLSSLELGDSALYFCASSEGGDGHNEQFFGPGTRLTVL.

The V gene is TRBV11-3, the J gene TRBJ2-3; D remains ambiguous. Per germline, CDR1 SGHNT and CDR2 YENEEA. This CDR3 contains 13 residues. The germline V and J ends were trimmed by 0 bases and 7 bases, with 8 bases remaining between them. The DNA for the CDR3 is TGTGCCAGCAGCTTAGATCACCTAAATACGCAGTATTTT. Translation: CASSLDHLNTQYF. Full variable domain (outside the CDR3, taken from reference TRBV11-3 and TRBJ2-3): EAGVVQSPRYKIIEKKQPVAFWCNPISGHNTLYWYLQNLGQGPELLIRYENEEAVDDSQLPKDRFSAERLKGVDSTLKIQPAELGDSAVYLCASSLDHLNTQYFGPGTRLTVL.

This chain joins TRBV18 and TRBJ2-1, with a weak D call TRBD1 (6 bases). V gave up 3 bases and J gave up 9 bases, with 9 bases separating them. Per the germline V gene, CDR1 is KGHSH and CDR2 is LQKENI. CDR3 length: 12 amino acids. CDR3 amino acids: CASSPRGGEQFF. The CDR3, as DNA: TGTGCCAGCTCACCTAGAGGGGGTGAGCAGTTCTTC.

The rearrangement joins TRBV5-4 to TRBJ2-1; D perhaps matches TRBD1 (7 bases). The CDR3 contains 15 residues. Trimming shortened V by 4 bases and J by 9 bases, and 20 bases separated the two germline ends. Germline V gives CDR1 SGHNT, CDR2 YYREEE (reference sequence). The CDR3 protein is CASSPAEGASIEQFF. The DNA for the CDR3 is TGTGCCAGCAGCCCCGCGGAGGGGGCGTCTATTGAGCAGTTCTTC.

V usage is TRBV4-1 and J usage is TRBJ2-2; 7 bases align to TRBD2. The CDR3 is 15 amino acids. Germline CDR1 MGHRA, CDR2 YSYEKL. Trimming removed 6 bases from V and 4 bases from J; junction bases left unmatched: 8. The DNA for the CDR3 is TGCGCCAGCAGGCGAAGGACTAGACGCACCGGGGAGCTGTTTTTT. It encodes CASRRRTRRTGELFF.

This clone was seen just once. The J gene is TRBJ2-3, the V gene TRBV18; D uncertain. The ends were cut back, 2 bases at V and 4 bases at J, with 4 bases in the middle. This CDR3 contains 12 residues. Germline CDR1 and CDR2: KGHSH and LQKENI. CDR3 DNA sequence: TGTGCCAGCTCACCATTCGCAGATACGCAGTATTTT. This encodes CASSPFADTQYF.

The chain combines TRBV7-5 with TRBJ2-1; TRBD2 reflects the table's D call only, with no check against the DNA. TRBV7-5 counts as a pseudogene. The length of the CDR3 is 19 residues. The CDR3 sequence: CARSLEPGLAGGPNNEQFF. CDR3 DNA: TGTGCCAGAAGCTTAGAGCCGGGACTAGCGGGAGGGCCAAACAATGAGCAGTTCTTC.

The chain has TRBV10-2 and TRBJ2-7; D might be TRBD2 (6 bases). This CDR3 contains 13 residues. The V end was cut by 6 bases, the J end by 2 bases, with 11 bases between. Germline V gene data show CDR1 as WSHSY and CDR2 as SAAADI. DNA of the CDR3: TGCGCCAGCAGCCGGGACTTCACCTACGAGCAGTACTTC. Its translation: CASSRDFTYEQYF.

In its sample, this clone was seen a few times. The chain is built from TRBV5-4 and TRBJ1-5, with D unclear. Per the germline V gene, CDR1 is SGHNT and CDR2 is YYREEE (reference sequence). This CDR3 is 13 amino acids long. V was trimmed by 5 bases and J by 2 bases, leaving 8 bases between them. The CDR3 DNA reads as TGTGCCAGCAGTTCCGGGGGCAATCAGCCCCAGCATTTT. It encodes CASSSGGNQPQHF.

V and J are TRBV5-1 and TRBJ2-1; 12 positions match TRBD2. V shed 3 bases, J shed 9 bases, and the junction held 10 bases outside the gene matches. The CDR3 extends over 16 amino acids. The V gene's germline CDR1 is SGHRS and CDR2 YFSETQ. The CDR3, as DNA: TGCGCCAGCAGCTGGAGGACTAGCGGGAATCCGGGTGAGCAGTTCTTC. This gives the protein CASSWRTSGNPGEQFF. The variable domain in full, completed from reference TRBV5-1 and TRBJ2-1, reads KAGVTQTPRYLIKTRGQQVTLSCSPISGHRSVSWYQQTPGQGLQFLFEYFSETQRNKGNFPGRFSGRQFSNSRSEMNVSTLELGDSALYLCASSWRTSGNPGEQFFGPGTRLTVL.

The rearrangement joins TRBV29-1 to TRBJ2-2; 7 bases align to TRBD1. This CDR3 is 14 amino acids long. Germline values: CDR1 SQVTM, CDR2 ANQGSEA. V was clipped by 6 bases and J by 1 base; unmatched bases: 5. CDR3 coding DNA: TGCAGCGTAGGACGGACAGGGAACACCGGGGAGCTGTTTTTT. Protein sequence: CSVGRTGNTGELFF.

The V gene is TRBV27, the J gene TRBJ1-1, with unresolved D. This CDR3 has 13 residues. Germline V gene data show CDR1 as MNHEY and CDR2 as SMNVEV (reference sequence). Between the trimmed V and J ends, which lost 10 bases and 5 bases, there was a span of 17 bases. DNA of the CDR3: TGTGCCACCTACTCTCAAAGGCGGACTGAAGCTTTCTTT. This sequence encodes CATYSQRRTEAFF.

The V call is TRBV6-1, the J call TRBJ2-1; possible D gene TRBD1, 6 bases. V was shortened by 5 bases and J by 4 bases, with 12 bases between the two germline ends. The germline V gene has CDR1 MNHNS and CDR2 SASEGT. The CDR3 is 14 amino acids. The DNA for the CDR3 is TGTGCCAGCAGTACCGGGACATATTACAATGAGCAGTTCTTC. Translating gives CASSTGTYYNEQFF.

This chain connects TRBV19 to TRBJ1-5, with 10 bases fitting TRBD1. Trimming at V came to 7 bases and at J to 11 bases, leaving 8 bases not matched to a gene. The CDR3 spans 13 residues. CDR1 is LNHDA, CDR2 SQIVND, per germline (reference sequence). CDR3 residues: CASTDRGVRAQHF. The CDR3 bases are TGTGCCAGTACGGACAGGGGGGTTAGGGCCCAGCATTTT.

The rearrangement uses TRBV11-2 and TRBJ1-3, with a possible D match to TRBD1 (6 bases). Germline V gene sequence: CDR1 SGHAT, CDR2 FQNNGV. The CDR3 extends over 16 amino acids. V lost 0 bases to trimming and J lost 4 bases, with 13 bases between them. The CDR3 DNA reads as TGTGCCAGCAGCTTAGAGCCAAGGGGGTACGGAAACACCATATATTTT. Encoded protein: CASSLEPRGYGNTIYF.

The rearrangement links TRBV6-6 to TRBJ1-2, with 9 bases fitting TRBD1. Germline CDR1 and CDR2: MNHNY and SVGAGI (reference sequence). CDR3 length equals 12 residues. Unmatched junction bases numbered 3, after V lost 6 bases and J lost 7 bases. The CDR3 nucleotides are TGTGCCAGCAGCACGACAGGGGGTGGCTACACCTTC. Residues: CASSTTGGGYTF.